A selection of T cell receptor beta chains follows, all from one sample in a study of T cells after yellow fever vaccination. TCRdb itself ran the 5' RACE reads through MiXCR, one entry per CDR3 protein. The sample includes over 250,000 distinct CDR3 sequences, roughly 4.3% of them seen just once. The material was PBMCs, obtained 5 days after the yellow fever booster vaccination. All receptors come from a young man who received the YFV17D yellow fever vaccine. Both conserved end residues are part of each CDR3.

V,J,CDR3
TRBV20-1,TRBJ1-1,CSAREGEGNTEAFF
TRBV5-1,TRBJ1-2,CASSLEWGDNYGYTF
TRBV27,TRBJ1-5,CASSLGGRQPQHF
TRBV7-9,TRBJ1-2,CASRDRLDVYGYTF
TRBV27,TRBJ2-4,CASSFAGQGDIQYF
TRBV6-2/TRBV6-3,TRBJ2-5,CASSYSVAGATRETQYF
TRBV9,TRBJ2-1,CASSVEGAPYNEQFF
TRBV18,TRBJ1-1,CASSQGENTEAFF
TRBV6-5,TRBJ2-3,CASLSGDTQYF
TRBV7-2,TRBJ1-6,CASSLNTGEYSPLHF
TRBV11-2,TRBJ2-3,CASSFLGPSFTDTQYF
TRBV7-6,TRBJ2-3,CASSSTGLTDTQYF
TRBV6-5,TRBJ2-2,CASSHAAGGTGELFF
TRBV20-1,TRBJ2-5,CSARGARNSQETQYF
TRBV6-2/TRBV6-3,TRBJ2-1,CASRIAGANWNEQFF
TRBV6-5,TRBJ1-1,CASSLRDFTEAFF
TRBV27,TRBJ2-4,CASRRGLAGGIAKNIQYF
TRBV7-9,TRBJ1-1,CASSLMGGRSTGTGAFF
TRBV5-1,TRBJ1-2,CASSQLQGAQGYTF
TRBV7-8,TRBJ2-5,CASSLVRSLPGETQYF
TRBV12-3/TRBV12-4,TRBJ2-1,CASSGRLAGGLDNEQFF
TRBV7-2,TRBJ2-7,CASSSGQGALYEQYF
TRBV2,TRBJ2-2,CASSEIGANTGELFF
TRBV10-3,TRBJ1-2,CAIKPLAGTGKEHGYTF
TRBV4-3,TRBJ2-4,CASSPQEGQWDIQYF
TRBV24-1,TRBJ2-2,CATSDPIQGASPGELFF
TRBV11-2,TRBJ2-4,CASSTVQGARGIQYF
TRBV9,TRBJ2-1,CASSVGRGPYNEQFF
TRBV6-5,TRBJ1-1,CASTTGLQNTEAFF
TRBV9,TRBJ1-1,CASSVVAGNTEAFF
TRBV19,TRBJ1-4,CASSILATNEKLFF
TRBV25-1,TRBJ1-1,CASDEGTGGNTEAFF
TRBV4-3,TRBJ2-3,CASSQGPSGAGDTQYF
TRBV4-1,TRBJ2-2,CASSQDGAGGLKTGELFF
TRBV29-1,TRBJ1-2,CSDREGALYGYTF
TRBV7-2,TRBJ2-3,CASSSGAGRVDTQYF
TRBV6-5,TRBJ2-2,CASARATGELFF
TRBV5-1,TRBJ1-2,CASSLGLGGYTF
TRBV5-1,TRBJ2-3,CASSLEIQGASDTQYF
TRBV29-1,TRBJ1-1,CSVGDTEAFF
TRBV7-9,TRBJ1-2,CASSPETLPNYGYTF
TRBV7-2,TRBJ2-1,CASSFAYEQFF
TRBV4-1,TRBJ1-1,CASSQDPAQGTEAFF
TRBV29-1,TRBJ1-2,CSVPHRDGYTF
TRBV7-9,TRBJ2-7,CASSFQDSSYEQYF
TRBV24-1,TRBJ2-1,CATSEPSSYNEQFF
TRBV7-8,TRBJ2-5,CASSLGGQGTQYF
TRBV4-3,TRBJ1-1,CASSQASGAIMNTEAFF
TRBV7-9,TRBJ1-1,CASSELGTAVDTEAFF
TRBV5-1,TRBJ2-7,CASSPGQGLLYEQYF